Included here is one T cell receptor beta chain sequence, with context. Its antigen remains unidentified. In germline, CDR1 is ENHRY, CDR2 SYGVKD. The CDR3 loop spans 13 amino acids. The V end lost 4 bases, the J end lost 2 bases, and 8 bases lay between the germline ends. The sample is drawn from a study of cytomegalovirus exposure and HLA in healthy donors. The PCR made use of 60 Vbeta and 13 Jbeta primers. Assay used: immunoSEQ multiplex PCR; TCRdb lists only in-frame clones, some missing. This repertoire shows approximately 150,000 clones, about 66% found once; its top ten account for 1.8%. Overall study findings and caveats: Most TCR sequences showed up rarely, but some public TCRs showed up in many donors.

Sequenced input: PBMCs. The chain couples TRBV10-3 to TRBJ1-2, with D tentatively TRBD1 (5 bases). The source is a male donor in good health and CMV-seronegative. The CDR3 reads CAISATANYGYTF. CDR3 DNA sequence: TGTGCCATCAGTGCGACAGCGAACTATGGCTACACCTTC.